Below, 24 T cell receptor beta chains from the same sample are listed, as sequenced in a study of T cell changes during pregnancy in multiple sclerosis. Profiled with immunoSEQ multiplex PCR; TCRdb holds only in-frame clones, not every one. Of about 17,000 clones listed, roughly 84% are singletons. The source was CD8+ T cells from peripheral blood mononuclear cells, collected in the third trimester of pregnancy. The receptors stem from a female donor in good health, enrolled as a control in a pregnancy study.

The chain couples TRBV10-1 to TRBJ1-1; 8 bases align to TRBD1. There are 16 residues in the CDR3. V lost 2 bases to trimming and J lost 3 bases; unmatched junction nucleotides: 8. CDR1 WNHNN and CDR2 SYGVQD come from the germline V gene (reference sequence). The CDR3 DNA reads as TGCGCCAGCAGTGAGAGCCAGGACAGGGTGGACACTGAAGCTTTCTTT. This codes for CASSESQDRVDTEAFF.

The CDR3 sequence: CASRTQGGDEKLFF. The DNA of the CDR3 is TGTGCCAGCAGGACACAGGGGGGTGATGAAAAACTGTTTTTT. The chain carries TRBV2 and TRBJ1-4, with TRBD1 matching over 8 bases. This CDR3 comprises 14 residues. J lost 6 bases, V lost 6 bases, and 6 bases had no gene match. Germline lookup yields CDR1 SNHLY and CDR2 FYNNEI. Full variable domain (remainder filled in from reference TRBV2 and TRBJ1-4): EPEVTQTPSHQVTQMGQEVILRCVPISNHLYFYWYRQILGQKVEFLVSFYNNEISEKSEIFDDQFSVERPDGSNFTLKIRSTKLEDSAMYFCASRTQGGDEKLFFGSGTQLSVL.

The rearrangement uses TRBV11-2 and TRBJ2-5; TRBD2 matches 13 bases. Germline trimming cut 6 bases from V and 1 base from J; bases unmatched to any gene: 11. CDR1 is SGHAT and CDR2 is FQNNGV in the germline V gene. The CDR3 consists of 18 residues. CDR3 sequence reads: CASRQGVTSGRPQETQYF. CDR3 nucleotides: TGTGCCAGCAGACAAGGGGTGACTAGCGGGAGGCCCCAAGAGACCCAGTACTTC.

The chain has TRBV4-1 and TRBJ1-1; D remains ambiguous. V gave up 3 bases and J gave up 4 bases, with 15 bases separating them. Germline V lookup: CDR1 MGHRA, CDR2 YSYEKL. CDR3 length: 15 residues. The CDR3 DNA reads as TGCGCCAGCAGCCAGGGAGTGGGTTTTGGCACTGAAGCTTTCTTT. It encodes CASSQGVGFGTEAFF.

This chain's CDR3 is CASSLTSRGEQYF. The CDR3 region has the DNA TGTGCCAGCAGCTTAACTAGCCGAGGGGAGCAGTACTTC. The genes are TRBV7-2 and TRBJ2-7; a possible D gene is TRBD2 (6 bases). The germline CDR1 and CDR2 sequences are SGHTA and FQGNSA. The V and J ends lost 2 bases and 7 bases respectively, with 12 bases between them. The CDR3 consists of 13 residues.

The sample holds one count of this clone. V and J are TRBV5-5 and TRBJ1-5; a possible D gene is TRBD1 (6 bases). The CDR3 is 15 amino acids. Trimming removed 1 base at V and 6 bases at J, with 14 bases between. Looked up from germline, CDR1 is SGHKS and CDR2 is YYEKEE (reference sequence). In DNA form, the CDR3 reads TGTGCCAGCAGCTTGTGGGACAACAAGGGTCAGCCCCAGCATTTT. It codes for CASSLWDNKGQPQHF.

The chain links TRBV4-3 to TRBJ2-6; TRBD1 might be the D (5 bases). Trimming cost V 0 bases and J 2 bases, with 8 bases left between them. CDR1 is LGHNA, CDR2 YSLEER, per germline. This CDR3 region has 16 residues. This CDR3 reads CASSQDKGAGANVLTF. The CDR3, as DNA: TGCGCCAGCAGCCAAGATAAAGGGGCTGGGGCCAACGTCCTGACTTTC.

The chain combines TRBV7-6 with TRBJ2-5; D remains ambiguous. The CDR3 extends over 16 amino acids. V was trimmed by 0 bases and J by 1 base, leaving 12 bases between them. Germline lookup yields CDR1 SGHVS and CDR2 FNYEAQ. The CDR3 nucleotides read TGTGCCAGCAGCTTAGCGGCCCGCGGCTCCCAAGAGACCCAGTACTTC. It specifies CASSLAARGSQETQYF. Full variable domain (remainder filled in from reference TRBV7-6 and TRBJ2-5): GAGVSQSPRYKVTKRGQDVALRCDPISGHVSLYWYRQALGQGPEFLTYFNYEAQQDKSGLPNDRFSAERPEGSISTLTIQRTEQRDSAMYRCASSLAARGSQETQYFGPGTRLLVL.

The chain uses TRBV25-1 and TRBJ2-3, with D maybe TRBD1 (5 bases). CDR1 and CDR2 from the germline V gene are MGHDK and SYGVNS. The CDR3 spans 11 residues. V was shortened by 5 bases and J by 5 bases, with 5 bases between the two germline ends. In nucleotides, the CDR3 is TGTGCCAGCAGTAGGGGAGATACGCAGTATTTT. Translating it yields CASSRGDTQYF.

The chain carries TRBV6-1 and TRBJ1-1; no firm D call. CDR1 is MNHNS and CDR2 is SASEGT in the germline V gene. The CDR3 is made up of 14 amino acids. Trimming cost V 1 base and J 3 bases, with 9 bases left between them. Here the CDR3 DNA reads TGTGCCAGCAGTGAAGTTGCGGCGGACACTGAAGCTTTCTTT. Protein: CASSEVAADTEAFF.

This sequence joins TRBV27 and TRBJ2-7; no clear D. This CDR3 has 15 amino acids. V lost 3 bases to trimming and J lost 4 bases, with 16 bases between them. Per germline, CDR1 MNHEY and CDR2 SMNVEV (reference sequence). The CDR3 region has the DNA TGTGCCAGCAGTTTGGTAAAGCCTACTGAATACGAGCAGTACTTC. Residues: CASSLVKPTEYEQYF.

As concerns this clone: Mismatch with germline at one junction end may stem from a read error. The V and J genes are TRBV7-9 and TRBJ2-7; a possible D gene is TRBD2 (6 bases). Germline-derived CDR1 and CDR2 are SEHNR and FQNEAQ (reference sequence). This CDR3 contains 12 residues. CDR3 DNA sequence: TGTGCGAGCAGGGACTCAACCTACGAGCAGTACTTC. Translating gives CASRDSTYEQYF.

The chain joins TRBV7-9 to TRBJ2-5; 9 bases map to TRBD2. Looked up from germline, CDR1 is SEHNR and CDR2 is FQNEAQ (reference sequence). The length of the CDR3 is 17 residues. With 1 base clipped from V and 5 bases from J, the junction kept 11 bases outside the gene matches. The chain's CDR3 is CASSLVAAGGHGETQYF. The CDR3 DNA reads TGTGCCAGCAGCTTAGTTGCCGCGGGGGGGCATGGGGAGACCCAGTACTTC. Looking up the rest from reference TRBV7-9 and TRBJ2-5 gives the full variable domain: DTGVSQNPRHKITKRGQNVTFRCDPISEHNRLYWYRQTLGQGPEFLTYFQNEAQLEKSRLLSDRFSAERPKGSFSTLEIQRTEQGDSAMYLCASSLVAAGGHGETQYFGPGTRLLVL.

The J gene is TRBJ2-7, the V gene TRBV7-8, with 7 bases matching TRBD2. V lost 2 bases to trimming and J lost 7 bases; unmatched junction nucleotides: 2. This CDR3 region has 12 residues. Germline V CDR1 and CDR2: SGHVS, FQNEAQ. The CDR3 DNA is TGTGCCAGCAGCTTACCAGCGGGGGAGCAGTACTTC. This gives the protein CASSLPAGEQYF.

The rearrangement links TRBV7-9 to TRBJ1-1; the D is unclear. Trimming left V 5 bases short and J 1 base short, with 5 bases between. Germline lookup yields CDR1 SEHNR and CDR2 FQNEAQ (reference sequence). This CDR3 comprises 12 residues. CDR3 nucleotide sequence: TGTGCCAGCAGCCCCCAGAACACTGAAGCTTTCTTT. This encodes CASSPQNTEAFF.

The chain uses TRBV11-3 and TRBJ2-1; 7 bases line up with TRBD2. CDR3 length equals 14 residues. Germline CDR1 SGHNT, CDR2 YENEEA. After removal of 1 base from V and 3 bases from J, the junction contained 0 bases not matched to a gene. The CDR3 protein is CASSLGGGYNEQFF. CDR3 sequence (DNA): TGTGCCAGCAGCTTAGGCGGGGGCTACAATGAGCAGTTCTTC.

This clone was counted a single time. The DNA for the CDR3 is TGTGCCAGCAGTTTATCTACTGCGAGCTCCTACAATGAGCAGTTCTTC. Protein: CASSLSTASSYNEQFF. The rearrangement uses TRBV27 and TRBJ2-1; D call uncertain. The CDR3 has 16 residues. Germline CDR1 reads MNHEY; CDR2 reads SMNVEV (reference sequence). The ends were cut back, 0 bases at V and 0 bases at J, with 9 bases in the middle.

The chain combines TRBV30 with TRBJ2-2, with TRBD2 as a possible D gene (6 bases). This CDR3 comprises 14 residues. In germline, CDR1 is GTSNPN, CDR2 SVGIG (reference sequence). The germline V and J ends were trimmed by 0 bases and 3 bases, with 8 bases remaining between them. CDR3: CAWSVGGDTGELFF. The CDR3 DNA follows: TGTGCCTGGAGTGTCGGCGGGGACACCGGGGAGCTGTTTTTT.

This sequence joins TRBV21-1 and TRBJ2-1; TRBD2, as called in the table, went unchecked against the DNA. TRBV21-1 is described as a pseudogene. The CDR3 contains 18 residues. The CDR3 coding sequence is TGTGCCAGCAGAATCATGGACTGGAGGATCTGTAGGTACAATGAGCAGTTCTTC. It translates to CASRIMDWRICRYNEQFF.

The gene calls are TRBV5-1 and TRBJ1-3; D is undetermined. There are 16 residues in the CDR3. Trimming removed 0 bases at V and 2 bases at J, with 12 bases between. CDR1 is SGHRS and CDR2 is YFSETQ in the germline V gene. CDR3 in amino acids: CASSLAAGGAGNTIYF. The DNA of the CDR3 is TGCGCCAGCAGCTTGGCGGCGGGAGGCGCTGGAAACACCATATATTTT.

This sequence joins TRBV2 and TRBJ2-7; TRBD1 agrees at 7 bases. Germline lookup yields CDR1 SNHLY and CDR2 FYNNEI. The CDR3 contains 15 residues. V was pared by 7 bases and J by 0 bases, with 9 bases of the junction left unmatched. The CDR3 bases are TGTGCCAGCAACGATGGGGACAGCCTCTCCTACGAGCAGTACTTC. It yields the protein CASNDGDSLSYEQYF.

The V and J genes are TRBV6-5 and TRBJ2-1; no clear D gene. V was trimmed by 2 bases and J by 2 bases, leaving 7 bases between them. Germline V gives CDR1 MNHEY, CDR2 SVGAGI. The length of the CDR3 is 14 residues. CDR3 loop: CASSYEETYNEQFF. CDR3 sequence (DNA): TGTGCCAGCAGTTACGAGGAAACCTACAATGAGCAGTTCTTC.

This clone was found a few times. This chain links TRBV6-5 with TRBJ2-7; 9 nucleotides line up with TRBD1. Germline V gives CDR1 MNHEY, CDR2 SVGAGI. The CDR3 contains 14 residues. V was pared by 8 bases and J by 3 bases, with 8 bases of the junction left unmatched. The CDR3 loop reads CASGSGTGIYEQYF. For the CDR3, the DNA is TGTGCCAGCGGCTCCGGGACAGGGATCTACGAGCAGTACTTC.

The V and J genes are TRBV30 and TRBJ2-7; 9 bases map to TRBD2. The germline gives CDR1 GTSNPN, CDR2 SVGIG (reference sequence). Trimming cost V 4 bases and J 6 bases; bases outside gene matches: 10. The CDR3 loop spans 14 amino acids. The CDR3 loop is CAWNDGGLASEQYF. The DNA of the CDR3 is TGTGCCTGGAATGATGGGGGACTAGCCTCCGAGCAGTACTTC. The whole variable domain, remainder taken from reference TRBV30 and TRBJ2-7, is SQTIHQWPATLVQPVGSPLSLECTVEGTSNPNLYWYRQAAGRGLQLLFYSVGIGQISSEVPQNLSASRPQDRQFILSSKKLLLSDSGFYLCAWNDGGLASEQYFGPGTRLTVT.